This TCR beta chain was sequenced during a study of identical twins. The V gene's germline CDR1 is SNHLY and CDR2 FYNNEI. This CDR3 contains 13 residues. V lost 6 bases and J 6 bases, leaving 14 bases between the germline ends. Comments on this clonotype: Its target is not known.

All donors comprised healthy Caucasians. Study observations and caveats: For cord blood, abundant beta clonotypes had fewer insertions, unlike memory repertoires, which showed none. Modelling approaches yielded underestimates of out-of-frame TCR alpha sharing between monozygotic twins.

Via MiXCR, TCRdb re-called the 5' RACE reads, giving one row per CDR3 protein. Counted here are around 280,000 distinct CDR3 sequences, roughly 8.6% occurring once; the ten biggest clones make up more than 2%. These data were likewise used in another study, on yellow fever vaccine responses in identical twins. That paper adds: Twins reportedly mounted vaccine T cell responses that seemed partly convergent, partly personalized.

The origin of this receptor is a woman between 18 and 29 years old in good health. Material for sequencing was memory (CD45RO+) T cells sorted from blood. The chain links TRBV2 to TRBJ1-1; D is possibly TRBD1 (5 bases). CDR3 DNA: TGTGCCAGCAGGATCGACAGCCGAGCTGAAGCTTTCTTT. Its translation: CASRIDSRAEAFF.